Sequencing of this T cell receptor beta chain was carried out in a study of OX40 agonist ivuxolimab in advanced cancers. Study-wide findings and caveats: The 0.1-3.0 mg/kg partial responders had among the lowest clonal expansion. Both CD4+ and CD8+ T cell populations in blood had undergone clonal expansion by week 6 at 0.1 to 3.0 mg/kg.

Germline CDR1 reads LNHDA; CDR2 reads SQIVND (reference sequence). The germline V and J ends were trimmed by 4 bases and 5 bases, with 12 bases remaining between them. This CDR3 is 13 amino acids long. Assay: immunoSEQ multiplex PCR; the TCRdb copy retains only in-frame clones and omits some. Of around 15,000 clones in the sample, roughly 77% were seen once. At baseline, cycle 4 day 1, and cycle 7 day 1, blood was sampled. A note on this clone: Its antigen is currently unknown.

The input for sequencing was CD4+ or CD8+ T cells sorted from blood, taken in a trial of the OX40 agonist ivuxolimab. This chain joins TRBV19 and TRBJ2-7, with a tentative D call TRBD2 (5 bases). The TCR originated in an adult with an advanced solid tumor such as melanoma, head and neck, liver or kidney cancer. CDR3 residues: CASSNAHGDEQYF. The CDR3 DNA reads TGTGCCAGTAGTAACGCCCACGGGGACGAGCAGTACTTC. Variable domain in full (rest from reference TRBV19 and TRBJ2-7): DGGITQSPKYLFRKEGQNVTLSCEQNLNHDAMYWYRQDPGQGLRLIYYSQIVNDFQKGDIAEGYSVSREKKESFPLTVTSAQKNPTAFYLCASSNAHGDEQYFGPGTRLTVT.